The sequence of this TCR beta chain was determined in a study of T cell responses to AZD1222 COVID-19 vaccine. Across the study: Second-dose intervals near 4 or 12 weeks were combined.

General study results and limits: Without day 14 samples, only post-peak T cell repertoires were studied. Among the donors, most were white British and more were female, and clonal diversity was possibly underestimated.

Produced via immunoSEQ multiplex PCR; TCRdb's table is partial and in-frame only. The sample yields more than 100,000 clones, about nine tenths seen once. This CDR3 has 16 residues. The V gene's germline CDR1 is MNHNS and CDR2 SASEGT. V was trimmed by 1 base and J by 3 bases, leaving 15 bases between them. With regard to this clone: Its antigen is still unknown.

The V gene is TRBV6-1, the J gene TRBJ1-2; D is possibly TRBD1 (5 bases). The clonotype was recovered from an adult in good health. The material was peripheral blood, obtained on day 0 of AZD1222 vaccination. The CDR3 DNA reads TGTGCCAGCAGTGAAGTAGGGCAGGGTGGTTACTATGGCTACACCTTC. Translated, it gives CASSEVGQGGYYGYTF.